A single sample gave rise to the 18 T cell receptor beta chains below, sequenced in a study of CD8 T cells in Susac syndrome. Reverse transcription of roughly 0.45 to 1 ug RNA used random hexamers. TCRdb re-derived calls from the immunoSEQ multiplex PCR reads in MiXCR, one entry per CDR3 protein. The profile shows over 150,000 distinct CDR3 sequences, approximately 94% of them singletons. Sequenced: CD4+ T cells from PBMCs. Source of these receptors: a human donor with multiple sclerosis.

This chain uses TRBV3-1 with TRBJ2-3; D is tentatively TRBD1 or TRBD2 (5 bases each). Deletions cut 2 bases from V and 4 bases from J, with 13 bases between. Germline CDR1 reads LGHDT; CDR2 reads YNNKEL (reference sequence). The CDR3 has 15 amino acids. The CDR3, as DNA: TGTGCCAGCAGCCAACGAGGGGTCCCCCCAGATACGCAGTATTTT. Translated: CASSQRGVPPDTQYF.

V is TRBV28 and J is TRBJ2-1; either TRBD1 or TRBD2 may fit D (5 bases each). This CDR3 comprises 16 residues. The germline CDR1 and CDR2 sequences are MDHEN and SYDVKM. V lost 6 bases, J lost 3 bases, and 18 bases lay in between. In nucleotides, the CDR3 is TGTGCCAGCAGCCGACCTTGGGGGTCGGGCTACAATGAGCAGTTCTTC. It yields the protein CASSRPWGSGYNEQFF.

V usage is TRBV7-9 and J usage is TRBJ2-1, with D possibly matching TRBD2 (6 bases). Per germline, CDR1 SEHNR and CDR2 FQNEAQ (reference sequence). The CDR3 has 15 residues. Trimming left V 1 base short and J 4 bases short, with 11 bases between. For the CDR3, the DNA is TGTGCCAGCAGCTTAGTCGGGGCGGGATACAATGAGCAGTTCTTC. Amino acids: CASSLVGAGYNEQFF.

The rearrangement uses TRBV3-1 and TRBJ2-7; TRBD1 aligns across 8 bases. Germline V gives CDR1 LGHDT, CDR2 YNNKEL (reference sequence). The CDR3 runs 15 residues. V gave up 1 base and J gave up 4 bases; unmatched junction bases: 6. CDR3 nucleotides: TGTGCCAGCAGCCAAGGACAGGGGAAGTGGTACGAGCAGTACTTC. Translated, it gives CASSQGQGKWYEQYF.

The rearrangement links TRBV2 to TRBJ2-5; D is uncertain. The CDR3 consists of 13 residues. Germline CDR1 SNHLY, CDR2 FYNNEI. Trimming took 5 bases from V and 0 from J, leaving 7 bases between them. The CDR3 sequence is CASSRRYQETQYF. The CDR3 bases are TGTGCCAGCAGTAGAAGGTACCAAGAGACCCAGTACTTC.

The chain carries TRBV20-1 and TRBJ2-5, with D possibly being TRBD2 (6 bases). V was pared by 0 bases and J by 5 bases, with 13 bases between. The germline V gene encodes CDR1 DFQATT and CDR2 SNEGSKA (reference sequence). This CDR3 spans 14 amino acids. The CDR3 protein is CSARELGGLETQYF. CDR3 DNA: TGCAGTGCTAGAGAGTTGGGGGGTTTGGAGACCCAGTACTTC.

The CDR3 is CASSSGFPEAFF. CDR3 in DNA: TGTGCCAGCAGCTCGGGTTTTCCTGAAGCTTTCTTT. The V call is TRBV7-2, the J call TRBJ1-1; unclear D gene. The length of the CDR3 is 12 residues. From germline, CDR1 is SGHTA and CDR2 FQGNSA. Trimming left V 4 bases short and J 6 bases short, with 9 bases between. Filled out from reference TRBV7-2 and TRBJ1-1, the complete variable domain reads GAGVSQSPSNKVTEKGKDVELRCDPISGHTALYWYRQSLGQGLEFLIYFQGNSAPDKSGLPSDRFSAERTGGSVSTLTIQRTQQEDSAVYLCASSSGFPEAFFGQGTRLTVV.

The rearrangement uses TRBV10-3 and TRBJ2-1; 10 bases line up with TRBD2. Germline assignment: CDR1 ENHRY and CDR2 SYGVKD. The CDR3 consists of 14 residues. Trimming cost V 3 bases and J 9 bases; bases outside gene matches: 5. DNA of the CDR3: TGTGCCATCAGTGAACAGCGGGGGGGCCTTGAGCAGTTCTTC. It codes for CAISEQRGGLEQFF.

This clonotype was counted once. The V and J genes are TRBV4-1 and TRBJ2-5; D remains unclear. Trimming removed 1 base at V and 0 bases at J, with 12 bases between. The CDR3 is made up of 16 amino acids. Germline CDR1 and CDR2: MGHRA and YSYEKL. As DNA, the CDR3 is TGCGCCAGCAGCCAAGGGTATGGTCTGTACCAAGAGACCCAGTACTTC. It is translated as CASSQGYGLYQETQYF.

The gene calls are TRBV3-1 and TRBJ1-1; D is uncertain. V was clipped by 2 bases and J by 0 bases, with 4 bases between them. Looked up from germline, CDR1 is LGHDT and CDR2 is YNNKEL (reference sequence). The CDR3 runs to 13 residues. The CDR3 sequence: CASSQMVNTEAFF. CDR3 DNA: TGTGCCAGCAGCCAAATGGTGAACACTGAAGCTTTCTTT. Combining the CDR3 with reference TRBV3-1 and TRBJ1-1 gives the whole variable domain DTAVSQTPKYLVTQMGNDKSIKCEQNLGHDTMYWYKQDSKKFLKIMFSYNNKELIINETVPNRFSPKSPDKAHLNLHINSLELGDSAVYFCASSQMVNTEAFFGQGTRLTVV.

V and J are TRBV24-1 and TRBJ2-7; TRBD2 agrees at 8 bases. The junction had 10 bases not matched to a gene; V was cut back by 2 bases and J by 5 bases. CDR1 is KGHDR and CDR2 is SFDVKD in the germline V gene. The CDR3 is 16 residues long. The CDR3 region has the DNA TGTGCCACCAGTGATTCTCACTCTAGCGGGCCTGACGAGCAGTACTTC. Translation: CATSDSHSSGPDEQYF.

This rearrangement joins TRBV7-2 to TRBJ2-2, with D hard to call. Germline lookup yields CDR1 SGHTA and CDR2 FQGNSA. V was trimmed by 1 base and J by 5 bases, leaving 8 bases between them. This CDR3 comprises 14 residues. The CDR3 DNA reads as TGTGCCAGCAGCTTAGTTGGGGAAACCGGGGAGCTGTTTTTT. Translated, it gives CASSLVGETGELFF. Full variable domain (rest looked up from reference TRBV7-2 and TRBJ2-2): GAGVSQSPSNKVTEKGKDVELRCDPISGHTALYWYRQSLGQGLEFLIYFQGNSAPDKSGLPSDRFSAERTGGSVSTLTIQRTQQEDSAVYLCASSLVGETGELFFGEGSRLTVL.

The genes are TRBV7-8 and TRBJ2-5, with D unclear. With the DNA end fitting TRBJ2-1 better, the J assignment may be wrong. Germline CDR1 is SGHVS and CDR2 is FQNEAQ. This CDR3 has 12 residues. The CDR3 DNA reads TGTGCCAGCAGCCCAAGCCCCGTCACCCAGTTCTTC. Amino acids: CASSPSPVTQFF.

V usage is TRBV16 and J usage is TRBJ2-5, with D possibly TRBD1 on 6 matching bases. The ends were cut back, 4 bases at V and 9 bases at J, with 15 bases in the middle. Germline assignment: CDR1 KGHSY and CDR2 FQNENV. The CDR3 is 13 amino acids. The CDR3 coding sequence is TGTGCCAGCAGCCGGACAGATGCAGGGGCCCAGTACTTC. Translation gives CASSRTDAGAQYF.

The chain combines TRBV2 with TRBJ1-1; maybe TRBD1 (5 bases). From germline, CDR1 is SNHLY and CDR2 FYNNEI. Trimming shortened V by 6 bases and J by 8 bases, and 16 bases separated the two germline ends. The CDR3 totals 13 residues. The CDR3 region has the DNA TGTGCCAGCAGCGTTGACAGCGGCCAGGAAGCTTTCTTT. Its protein is CASSVDSGQEAFF. The whole variable domain, remainder taken from reference TRBV2 and TRBJ1-1, is EPEVTQTPSHQVTQMGQEVILRCVPISNHLYFYWYRQILGQKVEFLVSFYNNEISEKSEIFDDQFSVERPDGSNFTLKIRSTKLEDSAMYFCASSVDSGQEAFFGQGTRLTVV.

V usage is TRBV3-1 and J usage is TRBJ1-4, with a weak D call TRBD1 (6 bases). V lost 3 bases and J 2 bases, leaving 16 bases between the germline ends. The germline V gene encodes CDR1 LGHDT and CDR2 YNNKEL (reference sequence). The CDR3 totals 17 residues. CDR3 region: CASSHGPGARTNEKLFF. As DNA, the CDR3 is TGTGCCAGCAGCCACGGACCGGGGGCTCGCACTAATGAAAAACTGTTTTTT.

CDR3 residues: CASQVGGTDTQYF. CDR3 coding DNA: TGTGCCAGCCAGGTTGGAGGCACAGATACGCAGTATTTT. The gene calls are TRBV6-6 and TRBJ2-3; D gene ambiguous. This CDR3 contains 13 residues. CDR1 MNHNY and CDR2 SVGAGI come from the germline V gene (reference sequence). V was cut by 8 bases and J by 1 base, with 10 bases left in between.

The V call is TRBV20-1, the J call TRBJ2-2; D assignment may be TRBD1 or TRBD2 (7 bases each). CDR3 length: 14 amino acids. Trimming left V 5 bases short and J 3 bases short, with 13 bases between. Germline V lookup: CDR1 DFQATT, CDR2 SNEGSKA (reference sequence). The CDR3 DNA follows: TGCAGTGCTGAAGCGGGGACAGACACCGGGGAGCTGTTTTTT. Translated, it gives CSAEAGTDTGELFF.